This is a list of T cell receptor beta chains from one sample in a study of cytomegalovirus exposure and HLA in healthy donors. Generated by immunoSEQ multiplex PCR, the TCRdb table keeps only in-frame clones and is missing some. The table has some 180,000 clones, 75% seen once. The specimen sequenced was PBMCs. These receptors all stem from a male donor in good health and CMV-seronegative. CDR3s include the opening cysteine and the closing phenylalanine or tryptophan. The D gene is left open where the match is weak. Not all rows give a size; the values are once, few, many and, for expanded clones, a class.

D gene	V gene	clone size	J gene	CDR3 DNA	CDR3 protein
NA	TRBV30	NA	TRBJ1-2	TGTGCCTGGAGTGCTTCGGTGGGGGGGTACACCTTC	CAWSASVGGYTF
TRBD2	TRBV7-9	NA	TRBJ2-1	TGTGCCAGCAGCTTAGTCGGGAGGGCCACCGAGCAGTTCTTC	CASSLVGRATEQFF
NA	TRBV6-6	NA	TRBJ2-3	TGTGCCAGCAGTTTCGAGCTAGCGAGACTAACAGATACGCAGTATTTT	CASSFELARLTDTQYF
NA	TRBV27	NA	TRBJ1-1	TGTGCCAGCAGTCCTTCAGGGGATCTCTCTGAAGCTTTCTTT	CASSPSGDLSEAFF
NA	TRBV4-1	NA	TRBJ2-3	TGCGCCAGCAGCCCGCGACAGAGTATGAGCACAGATACGCAGTATTTT	CASSPRQSMSTDTQYF
TRBD1	TRBV10-3	NA	TRBJ1-2	TGTGCCATCAGTGAGTCGACAGGGGGCGTCTATGGCTACACCTTC	CAISESTGGVYGYTF
NA	TRBV19	NA	TRBJ2-1	TGTGCCAGTAGAGCCGATAGGGGCCGGGTGTCCTACAATGAGCAGTTCTTC	CASRADRGRVSYNEQFF
TRBD1	TRBV27	few	TRBJ2-7	TGTGCCAGCAGTCCTACAGGGGGAGCCTACGAGCAGTACTTC	CASSPTGGAYEQYF
NA	TRBV28	few	TRBJ1-6	TGTGCCAGCAAACCTGGTAGCTCCTATAATTCACCCCTCCACTTT	CASKPGSSYNSPLHF
NA	TRBV30	NA	TRBJ2-7	TGTGCCTGGAGTGTAATACGGAACGGGGGTTCTCCCTACGAGCAGTACTTC	CAWSVIRNGGSPYEQYF
TRBD1	TRBV6-5	NA	TRBJ1-2	TGTGCCAGCAGTTACTCGCGACAGGGGGGCTATGGCTACACCTTC	CASSYSRQGGYGYTF
TRBD1	TRBV4-1	NA	TRBJ1-5	TGCGCCAGCAGCCAGGTAAGGACAGGGCCGAATCAGCCCCAGCATTTT	CASSQVRTGPNQPQHF
NA	TRBV6-1	once	TRBJ1-1	TGTGCCAGCAGTGTTGGACAGTTTCCTGAAGCTTTCTTT	CASSVGQFPEAFF
NA	TRBV10-1	NA	TRBJ2-2	TGCGCCAGCAGTGCTAGAAACACCGGGGAGCTGTTTTTT	CASSARNTGELFF
TRBD2	TRBV7-2	few	TRBJ2-2	TGTGCCAGCAGCTTACTAGCGGGAGTGATTACCGGGGAGCTGTTTTTT	CASSLLAGVITGELFF
TRBD1	TRBV5-1	NA	TRBJ1-2	TGCGCCAGCAGCAACACCGGGACAGGGGGCTATGGCTACACCTTC	CASSNTGTGGYGYTF
NA	TRBV6-5	NA	TRBJ2-1	TGTGCCAGCAGTTACGGAGGACTATCCCAGGCCGAGCAGTTCTTC	CASSYGGLSQAEQFF
NA	TRBV27	NA	TRBJ1-5	TGTGCCAGCAGTTTATTCCAGGGACTTCAGCCCCAACATTTT	CASSLFQGLQPQHF
TRBD1	TRBV7-9	NA	TRBJ2-1	TGTGCCAGCAGCTCAACAGGGGTAAATTTAGATGAGCAGTTCTTC	CASSSTGVNLDEQFF
NA	TRBV28	NA	TRBJ1-2	TGTGCCAGCAGTTTTCGAGGAATCTATGGCTACACCTTC	CASSFRGIYGYTF
TRBD2	TRBV15	NA	TRBJ2-3	TGTGCCACCAGCAGAGACCTAGCGGGAGGGCCAGATACGCAGTATTTT	CATSRDLAGGPDTQYF
TRBD1	TRBV6-5	NA	TRBJ2-1	TGTGCCAGCAGTTACTTGACAGGGCCCTCCTACAATGAGCAGTTCTTC	CASSYLTGPSYNEQFF
NA	TRBV11-2	few	TRBJ2-3	TGTGCCAGCAGCTTAGACGGAGGGGCAGATACGCAGTATTTT	CASSLDGGADTQYF
NA	TRBV30	NA	TRBJ1-1	TGTGCCTGGAGTGTACTCCGGGAGACTGAAGCTTTCTTT	CAWSVLRETEAFF
NA	TRBV5-6	NA	TRBJ1-4	TGTGCCAGCAGCTTGTATTCAGGGTTTCTAACGGAAAAACTGTTTTTT	CASSLYSGFLTEKLFF
NA	TRBV10-2	NA	TRBJ2-7	TGCGCCAGCAGTGAGGGCACCTTCTACGAGCAGTACTTC	CASSEGTFYEQYF
TRBD2	TRBV4-3	NA	TRBJ2-1	TGCGCCAGCAGCTGGACTAGCGACAATTACAATGAGCAGTTCTTC	CASSWTSDNYNEQFF
NA	TRBV6-5	NA	TRBJ1-3	TGTGCCAGCAGTTCCCAGGGGTTCTTTGGAAACACCATATATTTT	CASSSQGFFGNTIYF
TRBD1	TRBV30	once	TRBJ2-7	TGTGCCTGGACCTCCAAGGGACAGGGGTCCTGGGAGCAGTACTTC	CAWTSKGQGSWEQYF
NA	TRBV6-1	NA	TRBJ1-5	TGTGCCAGCAGTGGAGTCGGACAGCGAGGTCAGCCCCAGCATTTT	CASSGVGQRGQPQHF
NA	TRBV28	NA	TRBJ2-7	TGTGCCAGCAGTCTTGTCGCGGGGTACGAGCAGTACTTC	CASSLVAGYEQYF
TRBD1	TRBV27	NA	TRBJ2-7	TGTGCCAGCAGTGTGGGACAGGGCGGAGGCGAGCAGTACTTC	CASSVGQGGGEQYF
TRBD2	TRBV9	few	TRBJ2-1	TGTGCCAGCAGCGTAGTACGGGAGGGCAATGAGCAGTTCTTC	CASSVVREGNEQFF
NA	TRBV6-6	NA	TRBJ2-5	TGTGCCAGCAGTCCCAAAGAGACCCAGTACTTC	CASSPKETQYF
TRBD1	TRBV27	once	TRBJ1-5	TGTGCCAGCAGTTTCAGACCCGTTAACCGGGACAGATCTCTTCAGCCCCAGCATTTT	CASSFRPVNRDRSLQPQHF
TRBD2	TRBV11-2	NA	TRBJ2-1	TGTGCCAGCAGCTTAGGGGGGGGTGGCCCCTACAATGAGCAGTTCTTC	CASSLGGGGPYNEQFF
TRBD2	TRBV7-9	NA	TRBJ2-1	TGTTCCAGCAGCTCTAGCGGGAGGAATTACAATGAGCAGTTCTTC	CSSSSSGRNYNEQFF
NA	TRBV29-1	NA	TRBJ1-2	TGCAGCGTAGACACAGGGACCTCTAACTATGGCTACACCTTC	CSVDTGTSNYGYTF
NA	TRBV12-2	NA	TRBJ1-2	TGTGCAAGTCGCCCCGGACAGGATTATGGCTACACCTTC	CASRPGQDYGYTF
TRBD2	TRBV30	NA	TRBJ2-5	TGTGCCTGGAGTGCGGGACTAGCGGGGGTGGGGGAGACCCAGTACTTC	CAWSAGLAGVGETQYF
NA	TRBV6-1	NA	TRBJ1-3	TGTGCCAGCAGTGTAAGACCCCGAGGGCTTGTAGGTAGCTCTGGAAACACCATATATTTT	CASSVRPRGLVGSSGNTIYF
TRBD2	TRBV27	NA	TRBJ2-1	TGTGCCAGTAGCCGCCTAGCGGGGGGTTCCAATGAGCAGTTCTTC	CASSRLAGGSNEQFF
TRBD1	TRBV4-2	NA	TRBJ1-3	TGTGCCAGCACCTTATCGGGACAGGCTGGAAACACCATATATTTT	CASTLSGQAGNTIYF
NA	TRBV30	NA	TRBJ1-5	TGTGCCTGGAGTGTACGTCAGGCCCAGCCCCAGCATTTT	CAWSVRQAQPQHF
NA	TRBV7-9	NA	TRBJ1-1	TGTGCCAGCAGCTTAACAGGGAGCGGCACTGAAGCTTTCTTT	CASSLTGSGTEAFF